The 5 T cell receptor beta chains below all came from one sample that was sequenced in a study of T cells in localized non-small cell lung cancer. Repertoires were generated with immunoSEQ multiplex PCR, while TCRdb's copy carries only in-frame clones and drops some. The sample lists about 870 clones, about a quarter occurring once. The sample in question was normal lung tissue next to the tumor, obtained before any cancer treatment. All receptors come from a male donor at least 60 years old with stage I lung adenocarcinoma.

This clone turned up a few times. V usage is TRBV11-3 and J usage is TRBJ2-3, with D perhaps assigned TRBD1 or TRBD2 (6 bases each). Trimming cost V 2 bases and J 2 bases, with 11 bases left between them. Looked up from germline, CDR1 is SGHNT and CDR2 is YENEEA. CDR3 length: 15 residues. CDR3 residues: CASSLMTGATDTQYF. The CDR3 DNA sequence: TGTGCCAGCAGCTTAATGACGGGGGCCACAGATACGCAGTATTTT.

The rearrangement links TRBV12-2 to TRBJ1-3. TRBV12-2 is shown as a pseudogene. This CDR3 is built from 16 residues. The CDR3 sequence is CAVDPGGPASGNTIYF. Written as DNA, the CDR3 is TGTGCCGTCGACCCCGGGGGGCCAGCCTCTGGAAACACCATATATTTT.

This chain uses TRBV9 with TRBJ2-7, with D hard to call. CDR3 length: 12 residues. The germline V gene has CDR1 SGDLS and CDR2 YYNGEE. Trimming shortened V by 5 bases and J by 3 bases, and 9 bases separated the two germline ends. The CDR3: CASSFFNYEQYF. In nucleotides, the CDR3 is TGTGCCAGCAGTTTCTTCAACTACGAGCAGTACTTC.

A few counts support this clone. This rearrangement joins TRBV6-1 to TRBJ2-1; TRBD2 aligns across 8 bases. Unmatched junction bases numbered 8, after V lost 1 base and J lost 6 bases. CDR3 length: 16 amino acids. The V gene's germline CDR1 is MNHNS and CDR2 SASEGT. The CDR3 protein is CASSEGWAGGLNEQFF. The CDR3 DNA follows: TGTGCCAGCAGTGAAGGATGGGCGGGGGGCCTCAATGAGCAGTTCTTC.

This clone was counted a few times. The chain combines TRBV8-2 with TRBJ2-2. TRBV8-2 is assigned pseudogene status. The CDR3 totals 13 residues. The DNA for the CDR3 is TGTGCCAGCTGTCAGTGGGGAACCGGGGAGCTGTTTTTT. Translation gives CASCQWGTGELFF.